These 13 T cell receptor beta chains were all obtained from the same sample, sequenced in a study of T cells in Graves' hyperthyroidism and ophthalmopathy. The CDR3 regions of TCR beta were amplified from RNA transcripts. The study used the HTBI primer set for a first-round RT-PCR of the TCR CDR3. TCRdb used MiXCR to reprocess the multiplex PCR reads, holding one entry per CDR3 protein. The sample gives roughly 500,000 distinct CDR3 sequences, around 45% of which show up once; roughly 20% is in the top ten. Sequenced input: peripheral blood or thyroid tissue (not recorded which). Every receptor here comes from an adult woman with Graves' disease, either hyperthyroidism or ophthalmopathy (not recorded which).

This clonotype was picked up many times. This rearrangement joins TRBV11-2 to TRBJ2-2, with TRBD1 matching over 9 bases. The V gene end was trimmed by 0 bases and the J gene end by 10 bases; junction bases not matched to a gene: 6. CDR3 length: 15 residues. The germline CDR1 and CDR2 sequences are SGHAT and FQNNGV. The DNA for the CDR3 is TGTGCCAGCAGCTTAGATCGGACAGGGGTGGTGGAGCTGTTTTTT. It specifies CASSLDRTGVVELFF.

The chain carries TRBV29-1 and TRBJ1-1, with a tentative D call TRBD1 (6 bases). Looked up from germline, CDR1 is SQVTM and CDR2 is ANQGSEA. CDR3 length equals 13 residues. V gave up 5 bases and J gave up 4 bases, with 14 bases separating them. CDR3 sequence reads: CSVTSQGGTEAFF. The CDR3 bases are TGCAGCGTTACATCACAGGGAGGCACTGAAGCTTTCTTT.

This clonotype was recorded at least ten times. This chain links TRBV7-2 with TRBJ2-7; possibly TRBD1 for D (5 bases). The germline V gene has CDR1 SGHTA and CDR2 FQGNSA. This CDR3 comprises 13 residues. The ends were cut back, 5 bases at V and 6 bases at J, with 14 bases in the middle. The CDR3 DNA follows: TGTGCCAGCAGCCGGCAGGGTATCATCGAGCAGTACTTC. Translated, it gives CASSRQGIIEQYF.

The chain joins TRBV15 to TRBJ1-1; D is ambiguous. Germline lookup yields CDR1 LNHNV and CDR2 YYDKDF (reference sequence). The CDR3 sequence is 13 residues long. The germline V and J ends were trimmed by 1 base and 0 bases, with 3 bases remaining between them. CDR3 in DNA: TGTGCCACCAGCAGAGTGGTGAACACTGAAGCTTTCTTT. It codes for CATSRVVNTEAFF. Supplemented by reference TRBV15 and TRBJ1-1, the full variable domain reads DAMVIQNPRYQVTQFGKPVTLSCSQTLNHNVMYWYQQKSSQAPKLLFHYYDKDFNNEADTPDNFQSRRPNTSFCFLDIRSPGLGDTAMYLCATSRVVNTEAFFGQGTRLTVV.

In nucleotides, the CDR3 is TGTGCCATCAGCCGGGGGGAGCTGTTTTTT. This encodes CAISRGELFF. The chain joins TRBV12-3 or TRBV12-4 to TRBJ2-2; D unresolved. V lost 10 bases, J lost 8 bases, and 8 bases lay in between. The CDR3 has 10 residues.

This clonotype was recorded a few times. The chain employs TRBV2 and TRBJ1-6; 9 bases are shared with TRBD1. The CDR3 consists of 16 residues. Germline V CDR1 and CDR2: SNHLY, FYNNEI. Trimming removed 3 bases from V and 5 bases from J; junction bases left unmatched: 5. CDR3 in DNA: TGTGCCAGCAGTGATTGGGGACAGGGCAATAATTCACCCCTCCACTTT. Translated, it gives CASSDWGQGNNSPLHF.

This clonotype was counted ten times or more. The CDR3 DNA follows: TGTGCCATCAACCGGGGGGATTTCACTGAAGCTTTCTTT. It specifies CAINRGDFTEAFF. The genes are TRBV10-3 and TRBJ1-1; D possibly corresponds to TRBD1 (5 bases). The CDR3 sequence is 13 residues long. Germline V gene sequence: CDR1 ENHRY, CDR2 SYGVKD. The V end lost 7 bases, the J end lost 4 bases, and 13 bases lay between the germline ends.

This sequence joins TRBV29-1 and TRBJ2-6; 8 nucleotides agree with TRBD1. The CDR3 is 17 residues long. CDR1 and CDR2 (germline): SQVTM, ANQGSEA. The ends lost 4 bases at V and 0 bases at J; junction bases unmatched: 8. The CDR3 is CSVGETGVVSGANVLTF. Written as DNA, the CDR3 is TGCAGCGTTGGAGAGACAGGGGTGGTCTCTGGGGCCAACGTCCTGACTTTC. The whole variable domain, remainder taken from reference TRBV29-1 and TRBJ2-6, is SAVISQKPSRDICQRGTSLTIQCQVDSQVTMMFWYRQQPGQSLTLIATANQGSEATYESGFVIDKFPISRPNLTFSTLTVSNMSPEDSSIYLCSVGETGVVSGANVLTFGAGSRLTVL.

The V gene is TRBV5-6, the J gene TRBJ2-5; TRBD1 aligns across 8 bases. The J call is doubtful: the DNA matches TRBJ2-7 better. The CDR3 runs to 12 residues. Germline V gives CDR1 SGHDT, CDR2 YYEEEE. The CDR3 DNA follows: TGTGCCAGCACGACAGGGGTCCACGAGCAGTACTTC. Residues: CASTTGVHEQYF.

This clonotype has just a few counts. This chain joins TRBV2 and TRBJ1-4, with 10 bases that match TRBD1. The CDR3 runs 13 residues. The V gene end was trimmed by 4 bases and the J gene end by 11 bases; junction bases not matched to a gene: 4. CDR1 and CDR2 (germline): SNHLY, FYNNEI. The CDR3 nucleotides read TGTGCCAGCAGTGTCCGGACAGGGGGGAAACTGTTTTTT. This codes for CASSVRTGGKLFF.

The chain combines TRBV7-8 with TRBJ2-2, with 7 bases lining up with TRBD2. The germline gives CDR1 SGHVS, CDR2 FQNEAQ. V lost 1 base, J lost 3 bases, and 5 bases stayed unmatched. The CDR3 sequence is 16 residues long. CDR3 residues: CASSLVGTTYTGELFF. The CDR3 coding sequence is TGTGCCAGCAGCTTAGTAGGGACTACTTACACCGGGGAGCTGTTTTTT.

This clonotype was observed at least ten times. V is TRBV20-1 and J is TRBJ1-6; D gene ambiguous. Germline CDR1 and CDR2: DFQATT and SNEGSKA (reference sequence). Trimming shortened V by 4 bases and J by 7 bases, and 14 bases separated the two germline ends. There are 14 residues in the CDR3. The CDR3 loop reads CSAIEPKQNSPLHF. The DNA for the CDR3 is TGCAGTGCTATTGAACCCAAGCAAAATTCACCCCTCCACTTT.

The V call is TRBV20-1, the J call TRBJ2-5, with D perhaps TRBD2 (6 bases). Germline assignment: CDR1 DFQATT and CDR2 SNEGSKA (reference sequence). This CDR3 contains 15 residues. Trimming pared 0 bases from V and 7 bases from J, leaving 18 bases between. As DNA, the CDR3 is TGCAGTGCTAGAGACAGGAGGGCAGGGTCGGGGACCCAGTACTTC. Amino acid sequence: CSARDRRAGSGTQYF.